These 31 T cell receptor beta chains were sequenced from one sample in a study of tissue T cells after allogeneic stem cell transplantation. The time point is: mouse harvest day 7 after allogeneic transplant. Tail vein injection delivered 10^7 T-cell-depleted bone marrow cells and 10^6 splenic CD5+ T cells. Profiled with immunoSEQ multiplex PCR; TCRdb holds only in-frame clones, not every one. The sample holds about 3,800 clones; 45% to 60% are singletons and the top ten take under 9%. The material sequenced was lymph node tissue. The receptor set was obtained from a female BALB/c mouse given C57BL/6 T cells with graft-versus-host disease after an allogeneic hematopoietic cell transplant.

A remark on this clone: The germline and genes are mouse ones. Read sequence stops 1 residue before the CDR3 end, and the germline J gene provides the missing end. This sequence joins TRBV13-1 and TRBJ2-7; 11 bases are a match to TRBD2. The CDR3 contains 15 residues. Germline assignment: CDR1 NSHNY and CDR2 SYGAGN. The V segment lost 3 bases and the J segment 7 bases; nucleotides outside the gene matches: 9. The CDR3 loop is CASSVDWGGREEQYF. CDR3 DNA, as far as it was read: TGTGCCAGCAGTGTCGACTGGGGGGGGCGCGAGGAACAGTAC.

As regards this clone: Gene and germline names: mouse. The CDR3 end is not reached by the read, which stops 1 residue before it; the germline J gene fills it in. The chain employs TRBV5 and TRBJ2-3, with 14 bases matching TRBD2. Germline V lookup: CDR1 LGHNA, CDR2 YNLKQL (reference sequence). V lost 1 base to trimming and J lost 3 bases; unmatched junction nucleotides: 3. This CDR3 is built from 17 residues. CDR3 DNA (partial): TGTGCCAGCAGCCAAGGGGACTGGGGGGGCGACGCAGAAACGCTGTAT. It specifies CASSQGDWGGDAETLY. The whole CDR3 reads CASSQGDWGGDAETLYF.

On this clone: The germline and genes are mouse ones. The read gets to within 1 residue of the CDR3 end, and the germline J gene fills in the rest. The chain is built from TRBV13-3 and TRBJ2-3; maybe TRBD2 (7 bases). Germline loops: CDR1 NNHDY, CDR2 SYVADS. The CDR3 covers 15 residues. V lost 2 bases and J lost 2, with 12 bases in between. The part of the CDR3 DNA that was read is TGTGCCAGCAGTGACCGGGGGGCTGTTGCAGAAACGCTGTAT. Amino acids: CASSDRGAVAETLY. The entire CDR3 is CASSDRGAVAETLYF.

On this clone: The genes are named according to mouse. The read ends 1 residue before the CDR3 terminus; that terminus is restored from the germline J gene. The chain joins TRBV26 to TRBJ1-3; possibly TRBD1 for D (5 bases). V was pared by 2 bases and J by 0 bases, with 11 bases between. CDR1 and CDR2 from the germline V gene are KGHPV and FQNQEV (reference sequence). The CDR3 contains 16 residues. The CDR3 loop reads CASSLGGGGSGNTLYF. CDR3 DNA (partial): TGTGCCAGCAGTCTGGGGGGGGGTGGTTCTGGAAATACGCTCTAT.

As for this clone: Gene and germline names: mouse. The DNA ends 1 residue before the CDR3 does, and the rest of the CDR3 is filled in from the germline J gene. The chain combines TRBV3 with TRBJ2-3; TRBD2 aligns across 10 bases. This CDR3 comprises 15 residues. After removal of 4 bases from V and 2 bases from J, the junction contained 3 bases not matched to a gene. Germline V gene sequence: CDR1 SNHLY, CDR2 FYNGKV (reference sequence). The sequenced CDR3 bases are TGTGCCAGCAGCTCGGGACTGGGGCTTGCAGAAACGCTGTAT. Encoded protein: CASSSGLGLAETLY. The CDR3 in full is CASSSGLGLAETLYF.

Concerning this clone itself: Any gene name here is a mouse gene name. Read data end 1 residue before the CDR3 end; the end is taken from the germline J gene. This rearrangement joins TRBV26 to TRBJ1-1, with D tentatively TRBD1 (6 bases). Germline V gene sequence: CDR1 KGHPV, CDR2 FQNQEV (reference sequence). The CDR3 extends over 14 amino acids. Trimming pared 2 bases from V and 0 bases from J, leaving 7 bases between. Incomplete CDR3 DNA: TGTGCCAGCAGTCTGAGACAGGCAAACACAGAAGTCTTC. Protein product: CASSLRQANTEVF. The CDR3, in full, reads CASSLRQANTEVFF.

The sample holds a few counts of this clone. Each gene name is a mouse one. The CDR3 end lies 1 residue beyond the end of the read and is filled in from the germline J gene. The rearrangement joins TRBV26 to TRBJ1-5, with D possibly being TRBD1 (6 bases). V gave up 3 bases and J gave up 5 bases, with 8 bases separating them. The CDR3 is 13 residues long. Germline V gives CDR1 KGHPV, CDR2 FQNQEV (reference sequence). CDR3 DNA, as far as it was read: TGTGCCAGCAGTCTCGGGACATACCAGGCTCCGCTT. Protein: CASSLGTYQAPL. The whole CDR3 is CASSLGTYQAPLF.

Of note for this clone: The junction does not match germline at one end; this may be a read error. Gene names and germline match the mouse. The read finishes 1 residue shy of the CDR3 end, and the germline J gene is used to complete it. This specimen includes other DNA sequences encoding the same CDR3. J is TRBJ1-5 and V is TRBV5; tentatively, D is TRBD1 (6 bases). The CDR3 covers 15 residues. Germline V gives CDR1 LGHNA, CDR2 YNLKQL (reference sequence). CDR3 in amino acids: CASSRPGHNNQAPLF. Partial CDR3 DNA: TGTGCCAGCAGCCGTCCGGGACATAACAACCAGGCCCCGCTT.

This clone turned up a few times. Each gene name is a mouse one. The read terminates 1 residue ahead of where the CDR3 ends, so the germline J gene completes it. V and J are TRBV4 and TRBJ2-7; TRBD2 matches 11 bases. The CDR3 covers 13 residues. The ends lost 5 bases at V and 4 bases at J; junction bases unmatched: 1. The germline V gene encodes CDR1 LGHDT and CDR2 YNNKQL (reference sequence). CDR3 bases read: TGTGCCAGCAGCGGGACTGGGGGTTATGAACAGTAC. Translation gives CASSGTGGYEQY. The CDR3 in its entirety is CASSGTGGYEQYF.

Only one count was recorded for this clone. The genes are named according to mouse. The CDR3 is cut off 1 residue early in the read; its end comes from the germline J gene. The J gene is TRBJ1-1, the V gene TRBV26; D perhaps matches TRBD1 (5 bases). The V gene lost 4 bases and the J gene lost 3 bases, with 6 bases spanning the gap. This CDR3 is built from 12 residues. Germline CDR1 is KGHPV and CDR2 is FQNQEV (reference sequence). CDR3 loop: CASSRGDTEVFF. The DNA read from the CDR3 is TGTGCCAGCAGTCGGGGGGACACAGAAGTCTTC.

By sample fraction, this clone is medium-sized. The germline and genes are mouse ones. The read comes to an end 1 residue before the CDR3 does, leaving the germline J gene to fill in the end. V and J are TRBV13-1 and TRBJ1-4, with D perhaps matching TRBD1 (6 bases). Germline CDR1 is NSHNY and CDR2 is SYGAGN. The length of the CDR3 is 14 residues. Trimming removed 2 bases at V and 4 bases at J, with 9 bases between. The DNA read from the CDR3 is TGTGCCAGCAGTGACCGGGACAACAACGAAAGATTATTT. As protein: CASSDRDNNERLF. The full CDR3 protein is CASSDRDNNERLFF.

Worth noting for this clone: The gene names given are mouse names. The read stops 1 residue short of the end of the CDR3; the missing end is completed from the germline J gene. V and J are TRBV26 and TRBJ2-5; 7 nucleotides agree with TRBD2. J lost 5 bases, V lost 3 bases, and 5 bases had no gene match. This CDR3 has 14 amino acids. Per the germline V gene, CDR1 is KGHPV and CDR2 is FQNQEV (reference sequence). This CDR3 is CASSLPGLRDTQYF. The sequenced CDR3 bases are TGTGCCAGCAGTCTCCCGGGACTGAGAGACACCCAGTAC.

Regarding this clone: Mouse gene names apply. Sequencing ends 1 residue short of the CDR3 end; the germline J gene provides the rest. V is TRBV26 and J is TRBJ2-1, with D possibly called TRBD1 or TRBD2 (5 bases each). CDR3 length: 15 residues. Deletions cut 3 bases from V and 1 base from J, with 10 bases between. The V gene's germline CDR1 is KGHPV and CDR2 FQNQEV (reference sequence). Incomplete CDR3 DNA: TGTGCCAGCAGTCTCCCGGGACCCAACTATGCTGAGCAGTTC. Its protein product is CASSLPGPNYAEQF. The full CDR3 sequence reads CASSLPGPNYAEQFF.

A note on this clone: Genes and germline are mouse. The CDR3 extends 1 residue past the end of the read, so its final part is completed from the germline J gene. V and J are TRBV5 and TRBJ2-4, with TRBD2 identical over 9 bases. The CDR3 is 15 amino acids. The germline gives CDR1 LGHNA, CDR2 YNLKQL (reference sequence). The junction had 3 bases not matched to a gene; V was cut back by 0 bases and J by 5 bases. CDR3 bases read: TGTGCCAGCAGCCAAGACTGGGGGGGTCGAAACACCTTGTAC. Its translation: CASSQDWGGRNTLY. The full CDR3 sequence reads CASSQDWGGRNTLYF.

For this clone: The gene names given are mouse names. The CDR3 region is CASSQERTEVFF. The sequenced part of the CDR3 DNA is TGTGCCAGCAGCCAAGAAAGGACAGAAGTCTTC. This chain connects TRBV5 to TRBJ1-1; D unclear. The sequenced fragment ends 1 residue before the CDR3 boundary, so the rest is inferred from the germline J gene. The V end was cut by 0 bases, the J end by 5 bases, with 4 bases between. The CDR3 is 12 residues long. The germline CDR1 and CDR2 sequences are LGHNA and YNLKQL (reference sequence).

A word on this clone: Gene labels here are mouse ones. The sequenced CDR3 bases are TGCTCCAGCAGTCAAACTGGGGGGGCAGAAACGCTGTAT. Encoded protein: CSSSQTGGAETLY. The full-length CDR3 reads as CSSSQTGGAETLYF. This chain connects TRBV23 to TRBJ2-3; the table's D call, TRBD2, has no DNA check behind it. The sequence runs out 1 residue before the end of the CDR3; the remainder is reconstructed from the germline J gene. This CDR3 comprises 14 residues. CDR1 KGHTA and CDR2 FQNQQP come from the germline V gene. Based on the CDR3 plus reference TRBV23 and TRBJ2-3, the full variable domain is DAAVTQKPRYLIKMKGQEAEMKCIPEKGHTAVFWYQQKQSKELKFLIYFQNQQPLDQIDMVKERFSAVCPSSSLCSLGIRTCEAEDSALYLCSSSQTGGAETLYFGSGTRLTVL.

This clone was found a few times. Genes here carry mouse names. This chain's CDR3 is CASSMTVANSDYTF. The part of the CDR3 DNA that was read is TGTGCCAGCAGTATGACTGTTGCAAACTCCGACTACACC. V usage is TRBV19 and J usage is TRBJ1-2; no clear D gene. Read coverage stops 1 residue before the CDR3 terminus; the germline J gene supplies the remainder. V was shortened by 2 bases and J by 0 bases, with 8 bases between the two germline ends. The germline gives CDR1 FNHDT, CDR2 SITEND (reference sequence). This CDR3 comprises 14 residues.

Regarding this clone: The gene symbols are mouse symbols. The CDR3 is cut off 1 residue early in the read; its end comes from the germline J gene. The chain carries TRBV26 and TRBJ2-7; 8 bases match TRBD2. Trimming cost V 2 bases and J 1 base; bases outside gene matches: 1. The CDR3 is made up of 14 amino acids. In germline, CDR1 is KGHPV, CDR2 FQNQEV (reference sequence). This chain's CDR3 is CASSLVGGSYEQYF. CDR3 DNA (partial): TGTGCCAGCAGTCTGGTGGGGGGGTCCTATGAACAGTAC.

A word on this clone: Germline and genes here are mouse. The CDR3 end falls 1 residue outside the read, so it is completed with the germline J gene. J is TRBJ1-3 and V is TRBV3; 9 bases line up with TRBD1. The V gene end was trimmed by 5 bases and the J gene end by 3 bases; junction bases not matched to a gene: 2. Germline V gene data show CDR1 as SNHLY and CDR2 as FYNGKV (reference sequence). The CDR3 contains 14 residues. The chain's CDR3 is CASSPTGGGNTLYF. CDR3 bases read: TGTGCCAGCAGCCCGACAGGGGGTGGAAATACGCTCTAT.

Details on this clone: Gene names refer to mouse genes. The sequenced fragment ends 1 residue before the CDR3 boundary, so the rest is inferred from the germline J gene. V is TRBV26 and J is TRBJ2-4; 8 positions agree with TRBD1. Germline V gene data show CDR1 as KGHPV and CDR2 as FQNQEV (reference sequence). This CDR3 comprises 13 residues. The V segment lost 4 bases and the J segment 8 bases; nucleotides outside the gene matches: 5. The sequenced part of the CDR3 DNA is TGTGCCAGCAGTCCGACAGGGGAGAGCACCTTGTAC. Its translation is CASSPTGESTLY. The entire CDR3 protein reads CASSPTGESTLYF.

As to this clone: All gene names here are mouse names. The read finishes 1 residue shy of the CDR3 end, and the germline J gene is used to complete it. J is TRBJ2-3 and V is TRBV13-3, with TRBD1 identical over 7 bases. Germline CDR1 NNHDY, CDR2 SYVADS. The CDR3 spans 15 residues. V lost 0 bases to trimming and J lost 0 bases; unmatched junction nucleotides: 1. The CDR3 region is CASSDAQGSAETLYF. Partial CDR3 DNA: TGTGCCAGCAGTGATGCACAGGGGAGTGCAGAAACGCTGTAT.

Details on this clone: Gene labels here are mouse ones. The sequenced fragment ends 1 residue before the CDR3 boundary, so the rest is inferred from the germline J gene. The chain joins TRBV16 to TRBJ2-7; a possible D gene is TRBD1 (6 bases). The CDR3 consists of 14 residues. Germline values: CDR1 SGHSA, CDR2 FRNQAP. V gave up 4 bases and J gave up 3 bases, with 13 bases separating them. The part of the CDR3 DNA that was read is TGTGCAAGCAGCTCCTACAGGGCCGTCTATGAACAGTAC. Its translation: CASSSYRAVYEQY. The entire CDR3 sequence reads CASSSYRAVYEQYF.

Turning to this clone: The genes are named according to mouse. The read stops 1 residue short of the end of the CDR3; the missing end is completed from the germline J gene. The chain uses TRBV14 and TRBJ1-3, with D perhaps TRBD1 (6 bases). This CDR3 is 14 amino acids long. The germline gives CDR1 SGHDT, CDR2 FRDEAV. V lost 5 bases and J lost 0, with 9 bases in between. The sequenced part of the CDR3 DNA is TGTGCCAGCAGGAGGACAGTTTCTGGAAATACGCTCTAT. As protein: CASRRTVSGNTLY. The whole CDR3 protein reads CASRRTVSGNTLYF. Filled out from reference TRBV14 and TRBJ1-3, the complete variable domain reads EAGVTQSPRYAVLQEGQAVSFWCDPISGHDTLYWYQQPRDQGPQLLVYFRDEAVIDNSQLPSDRFSAVRPKGTNSTLKIQSAKQGDTATYLCASRRTVSGNTLYFGEGSRLIVV.

A remark on this clone: All gene names here are mouse names. Read data end 1 residue before the CDR3 end; the end is taken from the germline J gene. Different DNA sequences within this sample yield the same CDR3. This rearrangement joins TRBV26 to TRBJ1-1; the match to TRBD1 covers 7 bases. Losses at the gene ends were 4 bases for V and 3 bases for J; bases not matched to a gene: 2. Germline V lookup: CDR1 KGHPV, CDR2 FQNQEV (reference sequence). The CDR3 spans 13 residues. CDR3: CASSRDRDTEVFF. CDR3 DNA, as far as it was read: TGTGCCAGCAGTCGCGACAGGGACACAGAAGTCTTC.

This clone was observed a few times. The gene names here belong to mouse. The read ends 1 residue early relative to the CDR3; the germline J gene fills the gap. The chain has TRBV26 and TRBJ2-7, with TRBD2 matching over 12 bases. Germline CDR1 and CDR2: KGHPV and FQNQEV (reference sequence). Trimming cost V 4 bases and J 3 bases; bases outside gene matches: 1. The CDR3 sequence is 14 residues long. Partial CDR3 DNA: TGTGCCAGCAGTCCGGGACTGGGGGGCTATGAACAGTAC. This encodes CASSPGLGGYEQY. The whole CDR3 protein is CASSPGLGGYEQYF.

As concerns this clone: Here the gene names and germline are mouse. The read ends 1 residue shy of where the CDR3 ends; the end is completed using the germline J gene. The rearrangement links TRBV12-1 to TRBJ1-2; maybe TRBD1 (6 bases). Germline V lookup: CDR1 SGHSN, CDR2 HYEKVE. The CDR3 length is 14 residues. V gave up 3 bases and J gave up 0 bases, with 10 bases separating them. The CDR3 bases that were read are TGTGCCAGCTCTTGGGACAATGCAAACTCCGACTACACC. Residues: CASSWDNANSDYT. In full, the CDR3 is CASSWDNANSDYTF. Combining the CDR3 with reference TRBV12-1 and TRBJ1-2 gives the whole variable domain DSGVVQSPRHIIKEKGGRSVLTCIPISGHSNVVWYQQTLGKELKFLIQHYEKVERDKGFLPSRFSVQQFDDYHSEMNMSALELEDSAMYFCASSWDNANSDYTFGSGTRLLVI.

About this clone itself: Each gene name is a mouse one. From the germline J gene comes the end of the CDR3, since the read stops 1 residue before it. V and J are TRBV2 and TRBJ2-3; 8 bases fit TRBD1. The V gene end was trimmed by 2 bases and the J gene end by 0 bases; junction bases not matched to a gene: 4. Germline V gene lookup returns CDR1 LGHNA and CDR2 YSYQKL. This CDR3 is built from 16 residues. CDR3 in amino acids: CASSQQGAQSAETLYF. The CDR3 DNA, read in part, is TGTGCCAGCAGCCAACAGGGGGCGCAGAGTGCAGAAACGCTGTAT.

This clone was observed once. One end of the junction does not line up with germline, which may come from a read error. Mouse germline and gene names are used. The read ends 1 residue shy of where the CDR3 ends; the end is completed using the germline J gene. V gene TRBV13-1 combines with J gene TRBJ1-5; tentative D call: TRBD1 (5 bases). The germline V gene has CDR1 NSHNY and CDR2 SYGAGN. The CDR3 contains 15 residues. CDR3 residues: CASGDRGEDNQAPLF. The sequenced CDR3 bases are TGTGCCAGCGGTGATAGAGGGGAGGACAACCAGGCTCCGCTT.

This clone has only one observation. Gene names and germline refer to mouse. The CDR3 is cut off 1 residue early in the read; its end comes from the germline J gene. The V and J genes are TRBV13-1 and TRBJ2-3, with 10 bases lining up with TRBD2. V dropped 6 bases and J dropped 0; count of bases not matched to a gene: 1. CDR3 length: 14 residues. From germline, CDR1 is NSHNY and CDR2 SYGAGN. The CDR3 bases that were read are TGTGCCAGCACCTGGGGGGGCAGTGCAGAAACGCTGTAT. Translation: CASTWGGSAETLY. The entire CDR3 protein is CASTWGGSAETLYF.

About this clone: The genes are named according to mouse. The CDR3 end falls 1 residue outside the read, so it is completed with the germline J gene. V and J are TRBV15 and TRBJ2-4; TRBD1 aligns across 7 bases. V was clipped by 5 bases and J by 4 bases; unmatched bases: 3. Looked up from germline, CDR1 is SGHND and CDR2 is FRSKSL. The CDR3 sequence is 13 residues long. CDR3 loop: CASSPDRKNTLYF. CDR3 DNA, as far as it was read: TGTGCCAGCAGTCCGGACAGGAAAAACACCTTGTAC.

This clone was observed a handful of times. The listed genes are named as in mouse. The read stops 1 residue short of the end of the CDR3; the missing end is completed from the germline J gene. This chain joins TRBV26 and TRBJ1-1; 9 bases align to TRBD1. The CDR3 loop spans 14 amino acids. Germline CDR1 is KGHPV and CDR2 is FQNQEV (reference sequence). J gave up 5 bases and V 6 bases, and 7 bases lay outside the gene matches. The DNA read from the CDR3 is TGTGCCAGCAGCCCTCACAGGGGGCGGACAGAAGTCTTC. It codes for CASSPHRGRTEVF. The full CDR3 protein is CASSPHRGRTEVFF.